This T cell receptor (beta chain) was recovered during a study of blood T cell repertoires in COVID-19. Clones were read by immunoSEQ multiplex PCR, and TCRdb kept only the in-frame ones, dropping some. This table holds more than 90,000 clones, almost 95% found once. The CDR3 length is 12 residues. In germline, CDR1 is SNHLY, CDR2 FYNNEI. V was cut by 4 bases and J by 3 bases, with 7 bases left in between. With regard to this clone: Other DNA sequences in this specimen translate into the identical CDR3.

The chain couples TRBV2 to TRBJ2-7, with no clear D. The specimen sequenced was peripheral blood. The source is a man aged 50-60 years with active COVID-19. CDR3 sequence (DNA): TGTGCCAGCAGTGTCTCAGGCTACGAGCAGTACTTC. This codes for CASSVSGYEQYF.